This T cell receptor (beta chain) emerged from a study of control samples from healthy donors and cancer patients. Remarks on this clone: The sample holds other DNA sequences that translate to the same CDR3.

Method: immunoSEQ multiplex PCR; TCRdb's copy keeps in-frame clones and lacks some. The sample gives some 120,000 clones, around 90% of which show up once; about 2.5% is in the top ten. The CDR3 has 12 residues. The germline V and J ends were trimmed by 2 bases and 5 bases, with 3 bases remaining between them. Looked up from germline, CDR1 is KGHSH and CDR2 is LQKENI. The specimen was blood. The sequence derives from a woman aged 70-85 years in good health. The chain has TRBV18 and TRBJ2-2; no definite D call. Here the CDR3 reads CASSPGTGELFF. The CDR3, as DNA: TGTGCCAGCTCACCAGGGACCGGGGAGCTGTTTTTT. Supplemented by reference TRBV18 and TRBJ2-2, the full variable domain reads NAGVMQNPRHLVRRRGQEARLRCSPMKGHSHVYWYRQLPEEGLKFMVYLQKENIIDESGMPKERFSAEFPKEGPSILRIQQVVRGDSAAYFCASSPGTGELFFGEGSRLTVL.